Listed below are T cell receptor beta chains from one sample, sequenced in a study of shared clonotypes between healthy human individuals. TCRdb's table, derived via immunoSEQ multiplex PCR, lists solely in-frame clones and lacks some. The top ten clones hold approximately 1.6% of a sample with around 750,000 clones, about 74% of them seen once. Sequenced material: memory CD4+ T cells sorted from blood. The source of these receptors is a woman aged 30 to 39 in good health. CDR3s include the opening cysteine and the closing phenylalanine or tryptophan. Size values are once, few and many counts, or a class for expanded clones, and some rows have none.

v_call,clone_size,j_call,cdr3_aa
TRBV7-9,once,TRBJ2-1,CASSPLAGPYNEQFF
TRBV7-9,NA,TRBJ1-4,CASSFGNEKLFF
TRBV10-3,NA,TRBJ2-5,CAISGERHSGKETQYF
TRBV25-1,NA,TRBJ2-7,CASSRGQPYEQYF
TRBV5-1,NA,TRBJ2-3,CASSRGGTSTDTQYF
TRBV6-5,NA,TRBJ1-6,CASSYVASLNSPLHF
TRBV6-1,many,TRBJ1-5,CASYTTMTGGAQHF
TRBV11-3,NA,TRBJ2-3,CASSLGWRDTQYF
TRBV4-1,many,TRBJ2-6,CASSQDRDFSGANVLTF
TRBV7-6,NA,TRBJ2-1,CASSLVGGEQFF
TRBV21-1,NA,TRBJ2-7,CASSSPGRQTSAHTYEQYF
TRBV9,NA,TRBJ2-3,CASSPHPTDTQYF
TRBV5-8,NA,TRBJ2-5,CASSLTSGSYGETQYF
TRBV5-1,NA,TRBJ2-7,CASSLDGQGSSYEQYF
TRBV4-2,many,TRBJ2-3,CASSQDPMLYQRTASIPHTDTQYF
TRBV5-1,NA,TRBJ2-2,CASSAGTENTGELFF
TRBV20-1,NA,TRBJ1-1,CSEQAVKGAFF
TRBV15,NA,TRBJ2-3,CATSKKLSGSTDTQYF
TRBV28,NA,TRBJ2-3,CASSPDLAGITDTQYF
TRBV10-1,NA,TRBJ2-2,CASKGQATTGELFF
TRBV28,NA,TRBJ1-1,CASSTGTGYSAFF
TRBV19,NA,TRBJ2-7,CASSIIPGQGGYEQYF
TRBV29-1,NA,TRBJ2-4,CSVRSGAGSKNIQYF
TRBV15,NA,TRBJ2-7,CATSRDPEGPPFDEQYF
TRBV6-6,NA,TRBJ1-2,CASSDRGYRGYTF
TRBV28,NA,TRBJ1-5,CASSFPGGANQPQHF
TRBV29-1,once,TRBJ2-1,CSVGIAGVDNEQFF
TRBV2,few,TRBJ2-5,CASSVVAGVARLETQYF
TRBV19,NA,TRBJ2-3,CASRGFVTDTQYF
TRBV28,NA,TRBJ1-4,CASSLRGAGEKLFF
TRBV7-6,NA,TRBJ2-1,CASSLAGGTSGYNEQFF
TRBV18,NA,TRBJ1-1,CASSPGGARATEAFF
TRBV18,NA,TRBJ2-7,CASSARLAGGSYEQYF
TRBV19,NA,TRBJ1-2,CASSPLGGRPVNAGYTF
TRBV29-1,NA,TRBJ2-7,CSVGLAGVPSYEQYF
TRBV19,once,TRBJ2-3,CASSNLAGNPDTQYF
TRBV19,once,TRBJ2-3,CASTTLKREGLRTQYF
TRBV30,NA,TRBJ2-1,CAWSRPTSGSFDEQFF
TRBV6-6,NA,TRBJ2-1,CATADLTSSNEQFF
TRBV7-3,NA,TRBJ2-1,CASSLKAARLVNEQFF
TRBV18,few,TRBJ2-3,CASSPSYDLTDTQYF
TRBV5-1,NA,TRBJ2-1,CASSLSSGAYNEQFF
TRBV28,NA,TRBJ1-2,CASSLGGTGGDNYGYTF
TRBV11-2,NA,TRBJ2-5,CASSFVQGRETQYF
TRBV11-3,NA,TRBJ2-1,CASSSLAGGYNEQFF
TRBV5-1,NA,TRBJ1-1,CASSPHPGNTEAFF
TRBV14,few,TRBJ2-7,CASSQGLLAGGKIEQYF